This T cell receptor beta chain emerged from a study of blood T cell repertoires in COVID-19. Across the whole study: Spain, Italy and the United States supplied samples that represented acute and convalescent COVID-19.

V gave up 7 bases and J gave up 1 base, with 4 bases separating them. Germline assignment: CDR1 SNHLY and CDR2 FYNNEI. The CDR3 runs 11 residues. Measured with immunoSEQ multiplex PCR; TCRdb has only the in-frame clones, and not every one. The table has 300,000 to 400,000 clones, over 80% seen once. One Seattle source followed patients from active infection through their disease course. This sequence joins TRBV2 and TRBJ1-1; D gene ambiguous. The source of this sequence is a man in his thirties or forties with COVID-19, enrolled during active disease. Sequencing was performed on peripheral blood. CDR3 sequence: CASNKNTEAFF. The CDR3 coding sequence is TGTGCCAGCAACAAGAACACTGAAGCTTTCTTT.